The source of this T cell receptor (beta chain) is a study of T-cell memory formation after mild COVID-19. Overall study findings and caveats: Among clones contracting day 15 to 85, CD4/CD8 was balanced, whereas later expanders leaned CD4+. Pre-infection memory held some responding clones, suggesting pre-existing cross-reactive T cells responded. The main location of contracting CD4+ clones was CM and EM, and that of contracting CD8+ clones was EMRA.

The CDR3 extends over 16 amino acids. One entry per CDR3 protein, called by TCRdb with MiXCR from the 5' RACE reads. The data show about 410,000 distinct CDR3 sequences, with under 20% seen just once and roughly a fifth held by the top ten. This clonotype appeared a few times. The antigen is not known. V and J are TRBV21-1 and TRBJ1-2. TRBV21-1 is annotated as a pseudogene. Sequencing was done on a sample of PBMCs or a T cell subset sorted from them (not recorded which). The receptor was derived from a man aged 18-30 years who had mild COVID-19 (a few samples of this study predate the infection). Cell type and time point are not known. DNA for the CDR3: TGTGCCAGCAGCAAAGAGGCACCACAGGGCCCCTATGGCTACACCTTC. Its translation is CASSKEAPQGPYGYTF.